A single TCR beta chain is shown here with its context. The data stem from a study of control samples from healthy donors and cancer patients. Germline assignment: CDR1 SGHTA and CDR2 FQGNSA. V was shortened by 2 bases and J by 0 bases, with 11 bases between the two germline ends. The CDR3 is 16 amino acids. The table came from immunoSEQ multiplex PCR; TCRdb's copy has only in-frame clones and leaves some out. The top ten hold approximately 21% of the sample, which has around 90,000 clones, 86% seen once. The specimen sequenced was blood. The gene calls are TRBV7-2 and TRBJ1-3, with D unclear. The clonotype comes from a man aged 25-45 years in good health. Here the CDR3 DNA reads TGTGCCAGCAGCTTAAAGAAACCTCCCTCTGGAAACACCATATATTTT. Translation: CASSLKKPPSGNTIYF.